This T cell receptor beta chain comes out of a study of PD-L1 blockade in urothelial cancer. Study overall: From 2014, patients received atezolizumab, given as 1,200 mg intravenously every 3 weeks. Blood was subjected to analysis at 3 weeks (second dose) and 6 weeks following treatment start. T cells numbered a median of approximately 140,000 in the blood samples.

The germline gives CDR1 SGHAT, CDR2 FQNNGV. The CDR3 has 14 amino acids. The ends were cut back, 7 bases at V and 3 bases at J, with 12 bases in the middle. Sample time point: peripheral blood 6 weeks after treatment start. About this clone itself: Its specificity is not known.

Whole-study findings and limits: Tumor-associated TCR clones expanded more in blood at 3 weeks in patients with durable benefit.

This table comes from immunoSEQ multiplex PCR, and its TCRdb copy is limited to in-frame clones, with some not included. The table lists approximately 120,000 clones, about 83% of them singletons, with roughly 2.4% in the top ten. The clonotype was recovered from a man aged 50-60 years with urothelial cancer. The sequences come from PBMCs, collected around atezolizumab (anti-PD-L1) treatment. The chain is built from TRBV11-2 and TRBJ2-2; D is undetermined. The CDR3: CASTPSRHTGELFF. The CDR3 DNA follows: TGTGCCAGCACACCTAGTAGACACACCGGGGAGCTGTTTTTT.